This TCR beta chain stems from a study of cytomegalovirus exposure and HLA in healthy donors. As for the study in general: Genotyping of roughly 400 donors showed that approximately 83% belonged to the Caucasian-associated ancestry cluster.

On this clone itself: The antigen is unknown.

Unmatched junction bases numbered 10, after V lost 1 base and J lost 4 bases. The CDR3 extends over 17 amino acids. Germline V gene sequence: CDR1 SGHRS, CDR2 YFSETQ. While unrecorded immune exposures were likely, the donors were nominally healthy when sampled. The PCR had 60 Vbeta and 13 Jbeta primers. Produced via immunoSEQ multiplex PCR; TCRdb's table is partial and in-frame only. The sample shows about 90,000 clones, 74% of them seen only once. Study-level points and caveats: There were a few CMV-associated chains whose specificity for CMV antigens was confirmed in vitro.

This clonotype was sampled from a man under 40 in good health and CMV-seropositive. The rearrangement links TRBV5-1 to TRBJ2-5; 10 bases agree with TRBD1. The sample was PBMCs. The CDR3 coding sequence is TGCGCCAGCAGCTTGTCCCCCGGGACAGGGGTGCGAGAGACCCAGTACTTC. Its protein product is CASSLSPGTGVRETQYF.